The T cell receptor (beta chain) under discussion was sequenced for a study of OX40 agonist ivuxolimab in advanced cancers. The wider study: The dose of intravenous ivuxolimab that patients received every 2 weeks ranged from 0.01 to 10 mg/kg. Earlier treatment with anti-PD-1, anti-PD-L1 or anti-CTLA-4 was permitted, and about 40% had received some.

The study's findings and limits: With doses of 0.1 to 3.0 mg/kg, CD4+ and CD8+ blood T cells had undergone clonal expansion by week 6.

Method: immunoSEQ multiplex PCR; TCRdb's copy keeps in-frame clones and lacks some. The table includes 50,000 to 65,000 clones, roughly 80% detected once. As to this clone: Its antigen is unidentified.

The germline V and J ends were trimmed by 3 bases and 8 bases, with 16 bases remaining between them. Per germline, CDR1 KGHSH and CDR2 LQKENI. The CDR3 runs 14 residues. The sequence was collected from an adult with an advanced solid tumor such as melanoma, head and neck, liver or kidney cancer. V usage is TRBV18 and J usage is TRBJ1-1, with D tentatively TRBD1 (6 bases). The material sequenced was CD4+ or CD8+ T cells sorted from blood, taken in a trial of the OX40 agonist ivuxolimab. The CDR3 region has the DNA TGTGCCAGCTCACCGGACAGCACTAGCCTCGAAGCTTTCTTT. Its translation: CASSPDSTSLEAFF.